The rows below give T cell receptor beta chains drawn from one sample of a study of shared clonotypes between healthy human individuals. TCRdb's copy holds only in-frame clones and misses some; the assay was immunoSEQ multiplex PCR. Here the sample spans fewer than 2.5 million clones, 80% to 95% being singletons. The sequenced material came from naive CD4+ T cells from PBMCs. The source of these receptors is a man aged 18 to 35 in good health. Some clones in this sample may be carry-over from other donors' samples. Each CDR3 is given with its conserved first and last residue. A D gene is named only where the DNA matches it firmly. Size tells how often a clone was seen (once, few, many) or the class of an expanded clone, and some rows leave it out.

TRBV28	TRBD2	TRBJ2-7	NA	TGTGCCTCACTAGCGGGACCGCCTAACGAGCAGTACTTC	CASLAGPPNEQYF
TRBV6-5	NA	TRBJ1-4	NA	TGTGCCAGCAGTAGGGGGATGGGGAGTGAAAAACTGTTTTTT	CASSRGMGSEKLFF
TRBV7-9	TRBD1	TRBJ2-7	NA	TGTGCCAGCAGCGCCCAAAACAGGGGAGTGGAGTACTTC	CASSAQNRGVEYF
TRBV19	NA	TRBJ1-2	once	TGTGCCAGTAGTATAGATCGCAGGGATGGCTACACCTTC	CASSIDRRDGYTF
TRBV4-3	TRBD1	TRBJ1-2	NA	TGCGCCAGCAGCCTTGCAGAACAGGGGCCCTATGGCTACACCTTC	CASSLAEQGPYGYTF
TRBV5-1	NA	TRBJ1-4	NA	TGCGCCAGCAGCTTTTACGGGGAAAAACTGTTTTTT	CASSFYGEKLFF
TRBV9	NA	TRBJ2-1	NA	TGTGCCAGCAGCGTGACTTACAATGAGCAGTTCTTC	CASSVTYNEQFF
TRBV7-3	NA	TRBJ2-2	NA	TGTGCCAGCAGCCCGTCTTGGACCGGGGAGCTGTTTTTT	CASSPSWTGELFF
TRBV4-2	TRBD2	TRBJ2-1	NA	TGTGCCAGCAGCCAAGATAGTCTAGCGGGCTCCTACAATGAGCAGTTCTTC	CASSQDSLAGSYNEQFF
TRBV28	NA	TRBJ1-1	once	TGTGCCAGCAGTTTTTGGGGAGGGGGGATGAACACTGAAGCTTTCTTT	CASSFWGGGMNTEAFF
TRBV20-1	NA	TRBJ2-1	NA	TGCAGTGCTTTCTACAATGAGCAGTTCTTC	CSAFYNEQFF
TRBV27	TRBD2	TRBJ2-1	NA	TGTGCCAGCAGTTTACCGGGACTAGTTATTGAGCAGTTCTTC	CASSLPGLVIEQFF
TRBV6-5	NA	TRBJ2-7	NA	TGTGCCAGCAGTGCCTCCCGGGGACGGAGCTACGAGCAGTACTTC	CASSASRGRSYEQYF
TRBV28	NA	TRBJ1-2	NA	TGTGCCAGCAGATACGGGGCGCAGGGCTACACCTTC	CASRYGAQGYTF
TRBV28	NA	TRBJ1-3	NA	TGTGCCAGCAGACGAGATACAGGGCGCTCTGGAAACACCATATATTTT	CASRRDTGRSGNTIYF
TRBV27	NA	TRBJ1-5	once	TGTGCCAGCTCCGGCGGCAGGGATCAGGGTCAGCCCCAGCATTTT	CASSGGRDQGQPQHF
TRBV7-6	NA	TRBJ2-5	NA	TGTGCCAGCAGCTGGAGGGGCCAGACTCAAGAGACCCAGTACTTC	CASSWRGQTQETQYF
TRBV18	NA	TRBJ2-1	NA	TGTGCCAGCTCACCACCCGACAACTACTACAATGAGCAGTTCTTC	CASSPPDNYYNEQFF
TRBV5-1	NA	TRBJ2-1	NA	TGCGCCAGCAGCCCAGCGAGAGGTGAGCAGTTCTTC	CASSPARGEQFF
TRBV7-2	NA	TRBJ1-4	NA	TGTGCCAGCAGCTTAGAACCAGGCGAAAATGAAAAACTGTTTTTT	CASSLEPGENEKLFF
TRBV7-6	TRBD1	TRBJ2-3	many	TGTGCCAGCAGCTCGACAGGGGGCGCGAACACAGATACGCAGTATTTT	CASSSTGGANTDTQYF
TRBV2	NA	TRBJ2-2	NA	TGTGCCAGCAGTAACACCGCCGCTAACACCGGGGAGCTGTTTTTT	CASSNTAANTGELFF
TRBV7-9	TRBD1	TRBJ1-1	NA	TGTGCCAGCAGCTATGCGGGGACAGGGAACACTGAAGCTTTCTTT	CASSYAGTGNTEAFF
TRBV2	NA	TRBJ2-1	NA	TGTGCCAGCAGTTATAGCCTTGAGCAGTTCTTC	CASSYSLEQFF
TRBV6-1	NA	TRBJ1-1	once	TGTGCCAGCAGTGTATATCTGTCAGGAAGGAACACTGAAGCTTTCTTT	CASSVYLSGRNTEAFF
TRBV4-3	NA	TRBJ1-1	NA	TGCGCCAGCAGCCAAACCAGGATTTTGAACACTGAAGCTTTCTTT	CASSQTRILNTEAFF
TRBV15	NA	TRBJ1-1	NA	TGTGCCACCCTCCCCGATGGGGGCACTGAAGCTTTCTTT	CATLPDGGTEAFF
TRBV7-2	NA	TRBJ1-6	NA	TGTGCCAGCAGCCAGTTAGGGGCCGGCTCACCCCTCCACTTT	CASSQLGAGSPLHF
TRBV6-5	TRBD1	TRBJ2-7	NA	TGTGCCAGCAGTCCCCGAGGGGGACAGCCCTACGAGCAGTACTTC	CASSPRGGQPYEQYF
TRBV13	TRBD2	TRBJ2-3	NA	TGTGCCAGCAGCCTTGGACTAGCGACAGATACGCAGTATTTT	CASSLGLATDTQYF
TRBV9	TRBD2	TRBJ2-2	NA	TGTGCCAGCAGCGTAGGCGGCGGGAGGACCTATTCGAACACCGGGGAGCTGTTTTTT	CASSVGGGRTYSNTGELFF
TRBV7-9	TRBD1	TRBJ2-7	NA	TGTGCCAGCAGCACTCGTCCCGGGACAGGTACCTACGAGCAGTACTTC	CASSTRPGTGTYEQYF
TRBV19	TRBD2	TRBJ2-7	NA	TGTGCCAGTAGTCTGGGGACTAGCGGGTTTTACGAGCAGTACTTC	CASSLGTSGFYEQYF
TRBV10-2	TRBD2	TRBJ2-7	NA	TGCGCCAGCAGTGAGTCGACTCGACTAAGCGGGACGGGTGAGCAGTACTTC	CASSESTRLSGTGEQYF
TRBV18	TRBD1	TRBJ1-1	NA	TGTGCCAGCTCACCTGAACCGGGACAGGGGGGCGACACTGAAGCTTTCTTT	CASSPEPGQGGDTEAFF
TRBV9	TRBD1	TRBJ2-7	NA	TGTGCCAGCAGCCCTACCCCCACAGGGGGCAACGAGCAGTACTTC	CASSPTPTGGNEQYF
TRBV19	TRBD2	TRBJ2-1	NA	TGTGCCAGTAGTAACCATTGGGCGGGAGTGGGCAATGAGCAGTTCTTC	CASSNHWAGVGNEQFF
TRBV7-3	NA	TRBJ1-1	once	TGTGCCAGCAGCTTACTGACGCAGAACACTGAAGCTTTCTTT	CASSLLTQNTEAFF
TRBV29-1	NA	TRBJ2-5	NA	TGCAGCGCGGGCGTGGAGACCCAGTACTTC	CSAGVETQYF
TRBV25-1	NA	TRBJ2-7	NA	TGTGCCAGCAGCTCAAGGGCGGGCAGCGACTCCTACGAGCAGTACTTC	CASSSRAGSDSYEQYF